These T cell receptor beta chains were read from a single sample in a study of CD4 T cell repertoires in COVID-19. Sequencing used immunoSEQ multiplex PCR; TCRdb keeps in-frame clones, though not all of them. In the table there are hundreds of clones, over 15% of which are singletons. Which antigens these TCRs recognize remains unknown. Sequences were derived from memory CD4+ T cells, cultured in vitro, sampled after recovery from COVID-19. Receptor source: a human donor who had COVID-19. The CDR3 runs from the conserved cysteine through the conserved F or W. D genes are given only for firm matches. Clone size is not always given. Where it is, it says once, few, many or a class for expanded clones.

>TRBV4-2|large|TRBD1|TRBJ1-2
TGTGCCAGCAGCCAGGTGATGGGACAGATTAACTATGGCTACACCTTC
CASSQVMGQINYGYTF
>TRBV2|few|NA|TRBJ2-3
TGTGCCAGCAGATGGGGGCAGGGCAACACAGATACGCAGTATTTT
CASRWGQGNTDTQYF
>TRBV19|large|TRBD2|TRBJ2-7
TGTGCCAGTGCGGGGGGCATGCCCCCCTACGAGCAGTACTTC
CASAGGMPPYEQYF
>TRBV2|NA|TRBD1|TRBJ2-3
TGTGCCAGCAGCCTTGCCACAGGGGGTGCAGATACGCAGTATTTT
CASSLATGGADTQYF
>TRBV27|large|NA|TRBJ1-5
TGTGCCAGCAGTTTCCGAGCCCACGATAGCAATCAGCCCCAGCATTTT
CASSFRAHDSNQPQHF
>TRBV6-5|NA|TRBD2|TRBJ2-1
TGTGCCAGCGGACTAGCGGGGAGGTACAATGAGCAGTTCTTC
CASGLAGRYNEQFF
>TRBV28|large|TRBD1|TRBJ1-3
TGTGCCAGCATCCTAGCGGGGGACAGGGACCCCGGAAACACCATATATTTT
CASILAGDRDPGNTIYF
>TRBV27|large|NA|TRBJ1-5
TGTGCCAGCAGAAGGACAGCAAGCAATCAGCCCCAGCATTTT
CASRRTASNQPQHF
>TRBV7-6|few|NA|TRBJ1-4
TGTGCCAGCAGTCGGCCAGCTGAAAAACTGTTTTTT
CASSRPAEKLFF
>TRBV7-2|medium-sized|TRBD1|TRBJ2-7
TGTGCCAGCAGCTTAGCGGACAGGGGCCCCTACGAGCAGTACTTC
CASSLADRGPYEQYF
>TRBV7-8|NA|TRBD2|TRBJ2-2
TGTGCCAGCAGCCCCAGGACTAGCGGGACTAACACCGGGGAGCTGTTTTTT
CASSPRTSGTNTGELFF
>TRBV7-8|few|TRBD2|TRBJ2-3
TGTGCCAGCAGCTTAGTTACCGGGAGGGCCGCACTGGTGGCAGATACGCAGTATTTT
CASSLVTGRAALVADTQYF
>TRBV27|medium-sized|TRBD1|TRBJ1-1
TGTGCCAGCAGTGATCCCGGGACAGAGAACACTGAAGCTTTCTTT
CASSDPGTENTEAFF
>TRBV7-2|NA|TRBD2|TRBJ2-3
TGTGCCAGCAGCCTACCGGGACTAGCAATTACAGATACGCAGTATTTT
CASSLPGLAITDTQYF
>TRBV11-2|medium-sized|NA|TRBJ1-2
TGTGCCAGCAGCTTAGGGGGGGGAAACGGCTACACCTTC
CASSLGGGNGYTF
>TRBV6-4|medium-sized|TRBD1|TRBJ1-1
TGTGCCAGCAGAAGGGACAGACAGAACACTGAAGCTTTCTTT
CASRRDRQNTEAFF
>TRBV10-1|medium-sized|TRBD2|TRBJ2-3
TGCGCCAGCAGTGAGAGGCGGGGGGGGGATACGCAGTATTTT
CASSERRGGDTQYF
>TRBV15|medium-sized|TRBD2|TRBJ2-5
TGTGCCACCAGCAGAGGGCGGGGGACAGAGACCCAGTACTTC
CATSRGRGTETQYF
>TRBV11-2|large|TRBD2|TRBJ2-7
TGTGCCAGCAGCTTACAAGCGGGAGTTAGGTACGAGCAGTACTTC
CASSLQAGVRYEQYF
>TRBV5-1|large|TRBD2|TRBJ2-7
TGCGCCAGCAGCACCGGACTAGTAGGAGGCGAGCAGTACTTC
CASSTGLVGGEQYF
>TRBV28|medium-sized|NA|TRBJ2-7
TGTGCCAGCAGTTTAAAGCCTAGCCCTCCCCACGAGCAGTACTTC
CASSLKPSPPHEQYF
>TRBV6-5|few|NA|TRBJ1-2
TGTGCCAGCAGTTACCGTATGGAGGGCTATGGCTACACCTTC
CASSYRMEGYGYTF
>TRBV27|medium-sized|NA|TRBJ2-2
TGTGCCAGCAGGCCTACTGGGGGGCTCCGAGGCGGGGAGCTGTTTTTT
CASRPTGGLRGGELFF
>TRBV6-1|large|NA|TRBJ2-2
TGTGCCAGCAGTGAAGCGCTGGCAGGCCCGCAACGGGAGCTGTTTTTT
CASSEALAGPQRELFF
>TRBV5-5|few|NA|TRBJ1-1
TGTGCCAGCAGCTGGGGACGGGTGAACACTGAAGCTTTCTTT
CASSWGRVNTEAFF
>TRBV6-4|large|TRBD2|TRBJ2-5
TGTGCCAGCAGTGAATTGCGGGAGGTGAGAGAGACCCAGTACTTC
CASSELREVRETQYF
>TRBV10-1|medium-sized|NA|TRBJ2-6
TGCGCCAGGACGACAGGCCGCTCTGGGGCCAACGTCCTGACTTTC
CARTTGRSGANVLTF
>TRBV7-2|NA|TRBD1|TRBJ2-7
TGTGCCAGCAGCTTGAGGACAGGGAGATACGAGCAGTACTTC
CASSLRTGRYEQYF
>TRBV19|large|TRBD2|TRBJ2-7
TGTGCCAGTAGCCCGCTAGCGGGAGCGACCCGACGAGAGCAGTACTTC
CASSPLAGATRREQYF
>TRBV7-6|NA|TRBD1|TRBJ1-1
TGTGCCAGCAGCTCCCAGGGGGGGCTCACTGAAGCTTTCTTT
CASSSQGGLTEAFF
>TRBV4-1|large|NA|TRBJ1-3
TGCGCCAGCAGCCAAGATATGGGGAGGGGCCCTGGATCTGGAAACACCATATATTTT
CASSQDMGRGPGSGNTIYF
>TRBV19|large|NA|TRBJ2-7
TGTGCCAGTAGCACAGACAGGTACGAGCAGTACTTC
CASSTDRYEQYF
>TRBV5-1|medium-sized|TRBD1|TRBJ1-1
TGCGCCAGCAGCCTGGGACAGGGTTCTGGCACTGAAGCTTTCTTT
CASSLGQGSGTEAFF
>TRBV30|NA|TRBD1|TRBJ2-7
TGTGCCTGGAGTGCGCCGGGACAGGGGGCCTACGAGCAGTACTTC
CAWSAPGQGAYEQYF
>TRBV10-2|large|TRBD2|TRBJ2-2
TGCGCCAGCAGGGATAGCGGGAGGGCCTCCGGGGAGCTGTTTTTT
CASRDSGRASGELFF
>TRBV4-2|large|TRBD1|TRBJ2-1
TGTGCCAGCAGCCAACCGACAGGGCCGAGCTCCTACAATGAGCAGTTCTTC
CASSQPTGPSSYNEQFF
>TRBV5-4|few|NA|TRBJ2-6
TGTGCCAGCAGCCTTTTTAAGTCCCCGGGGGCCAACGTCCTGACTTTC
CASSLFKSPGANVLTF
>TRBV11-2|medium-sized|TRBD2|TRBJ2-1
TGTGCCAGCAGCTCCGGACTAGCGGGATTCCGCGACAATGAGCAGTTCTTC
CASSSGLAGFRDNEQFF
>TRBV7-2|NA|NA|TRBJ2-2
TGTGCCAGCAGCCCCGCGCGGAACACCGGGGAGCTGTTTTTT
CASSPARNTGELFF
>TRBV29-1|large|NA|TRBJ1-2
TGCAGCGTTGAAGGAATACGGGGGCGCGGCTACACCTTC
CSVEGIRGRGYTF
>TRBV5-6|hyperexpanded|NA|TRBJ2-2
TGTGCCAGCAGCTTGCCTCGTTCCGGGGAGCTGTTTTTT
CASSLPRSGELFF